This TCR beta chain came from a study of Ad26.COV2.S vaccination and SARS-CoV-2 variants. Treatment reported: approximately 18 received Ad26.COV2.S at low or high dose, single or two shots; about 5 received placebo; per-sample allocation not given. Sample collection was performed on day 63 after the first vaccine or placebo injection. In germline, CDR1 is SQVTM, CDR2 ANQGSEA. This CDR3 region has 13 residues. The ends were cut back, 5 bases at V and 6 bases at J, with 16 bases in the middle. TCRdb's copy holds only in-frame clones and misses some; the assay was immunoSEQ multiplex PCR. The table has 350,000 to 400,000 clones, about 85% seen once.

The genes are TRBV29-1 and TRBJ1-2; the D is unclear. The sequence was obtained from a person aged 18-65 years who received the Ad26.COV2.S COVID-19 vaccine or a placebo. The input for sequencing was peripheral blood, taken in a trial of Ad26.COV2.S vaccine versus placebo. The CDR3 region has the DNA TGCAGCGTTCAAAAACGAGGGATTGATGGCTACACCTTC. Translated: CSVQKRGIDGYTF.